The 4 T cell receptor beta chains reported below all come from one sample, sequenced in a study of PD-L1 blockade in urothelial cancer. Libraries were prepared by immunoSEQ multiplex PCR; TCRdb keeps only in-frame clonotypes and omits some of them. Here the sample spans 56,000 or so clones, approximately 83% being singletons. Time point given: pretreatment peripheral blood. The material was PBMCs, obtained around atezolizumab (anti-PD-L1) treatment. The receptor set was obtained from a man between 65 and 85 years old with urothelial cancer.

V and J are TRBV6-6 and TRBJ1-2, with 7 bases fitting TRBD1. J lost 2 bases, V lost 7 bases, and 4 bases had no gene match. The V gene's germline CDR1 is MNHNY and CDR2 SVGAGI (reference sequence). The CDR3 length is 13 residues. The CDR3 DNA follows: TGTGCCAGCACTCCGGGACAGAACTATGGCTACACCTTC. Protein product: CASTPGQNYGYTF.

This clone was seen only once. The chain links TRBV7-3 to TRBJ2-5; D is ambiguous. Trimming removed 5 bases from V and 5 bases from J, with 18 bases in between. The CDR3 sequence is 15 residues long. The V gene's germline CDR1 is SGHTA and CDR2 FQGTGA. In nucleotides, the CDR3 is TGTGCCAGCAGCCAGCCTAGGATAGGAAGGGAGACCCAGTACTTC. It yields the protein CASSQPRIGRETQYF.

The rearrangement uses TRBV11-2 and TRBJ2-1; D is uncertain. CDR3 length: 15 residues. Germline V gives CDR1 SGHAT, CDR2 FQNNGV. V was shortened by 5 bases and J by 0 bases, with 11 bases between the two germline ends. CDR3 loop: CASSPRRSSYNEQFF. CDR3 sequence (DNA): TGTGCCAGCAGCCCGCGTCGGAGCTCCTACAATGAGCAGTTCTTC.

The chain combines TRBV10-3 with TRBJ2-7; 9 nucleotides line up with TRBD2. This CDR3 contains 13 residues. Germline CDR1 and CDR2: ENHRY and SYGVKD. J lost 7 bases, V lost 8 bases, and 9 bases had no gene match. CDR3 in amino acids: CAIEPAGGGEQYF. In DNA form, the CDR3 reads TGTGCCATCGAGCCAGCGGGAGGCGGGGAGCAGTACTTC.